In this sample, the clone carrying this T cell receptor beta chain turned up a few times. This specimen belongs to a study of shared clonotypes between healthy human individuals. Loaded into unsorted PBMC replicate PCRs was approximately 300 ng DNA, 25,000 to 35,000 T cell genomes. Measured with immunoSEQ multiplex PCR; TCRdb has only the in-frame clones, and not every one. The sample carries 97,000 or so clones, 40% to 55% recorded once. The TCR sequence derives from a woman in her thirties or forties in good health. Some clones in this sample may be carry-over from other donors' samples. Sequenced sample: PBMCs.

The CDR3 region is CASSARDTGRYGYTF. Here the CDR3 DNA reads TGTGCCAGCAGCGCAAGGGACACCGGGAGATATGGCTACACCTTC. The chain carries TRBV7-9 and TRBJ1-2; D might be TRBD1 (6 bases). Germline V lookup: CDR1 SEHNR, CDR2 FQNEAQ (reference sequence). V was trimmed by 5 bases and J by 5 bases, leaving 18 bases between them. This CDR3 contains 15 residues.